The sequence of this TCR beta chain was determined in a study of blood T cell repertoires in COVID-19. About the research overall: There were acute and convalescent COVID-19 samples, and they came from the United States, Italy and Spain.

Per germline, CDR1 SEHNR and CDR2 FQNEAQ (reference sequence). Trimming removed 1 base from V and 4 bases from J, with 12 bases in between. CDR3 length equals 15 residues. The repertoire was sequenced with immunoSEQ multiplex PCR; TCRdb's copy has only in-frame clones and lacks some. The table shows about 120,000 clones, with around nine tenths occurring only once. The sequence was collected from a woman in her 50s with acute or convalescent COVID-19. The sequenced sample consisted of peripheral blood. This chain connects TRBV7-9 to TRBJ2-3, with a weak D call TRBD2 (7 bases). This CDR3 reads CASSLGRGRPDTQYF. For the CDR3, the DNA is TGTGCCAGCAGCTTAGGGCGGGGGCGACCAGATACGCAGTATTTT. Drawing the rest from reference TRBV7-9 and TRBJ2-3, the complete variable domain is DTGVSQNPRHKITKRGQNVTFRCDPISEHNRLYWYRQTLGQGPEFLTYFQNEAQLEKSRLLSDRFSAERPKGSFSTLEIQRTEQGDSAMYLCASSLGRGRPDTQYFGPGTRLTVL.